These 26 T cell receptor beta chains were sequenced from one sample in a study of T cells after yellow fever vaccination (dated by TCRdb to about 2019). Libraries were built with 5' RACE. The run used an Illumina HiSeq 2500. TCRdb reprocessing: public reads trimmed at Q25 with fastp, clones called with MiXCR, in-frame beta chains kept. Rows matching on CDR3 protein sequence are summarized as one entry with the most common DNA and genes. In this sample the table shows roughly 65,000 distinct CDR3 sequences, 5.9% of which occur a single time. More than 2% of the sample lies in the top ten. The sample's treatment or condition, from its label and the paper: live attenuated yellow fever vaccine strain. This material consisted of CD4+ T cells sorted from PBMCs, taken less than 16 days after the first yellow fever vaccination. The receptors were gathered from a man aged 18 to 29 who received the YFV17D yellow fever vaccine.

This clonotype was observed a few times. The chain links TRBV19 to TRBJ2-1; D is unclear. Per germline, CDR1 LNHDA and CDR2 SQIVND (reference sequence). This CDR3 contains 15 residues. V was clipped by 3 bases and J by 0 bases, with 9 bases between them. CDR3: CASSMRASSYNEQFF. As DNA, the CDR3 is TGTGCCAGTAGTATGCGAGCTAGCTCCTACAATGAGCAGTTCTTC.

The chain uses TRBV9 and TRBJ2-3; D is perhaps TRBD2 (6 bases). The V gene lost 3 bases and the J gene lost 4 bases, with 9 bases spanning the gap. From germline, CDR1 is SGDLS and CDR2 YYNGEE. The CDR3 extends over 13 amino acids. CDR3 region: CASSGSGADTQYF. The CDR3, as DNA: TGTGCCAGCAGCGGTAGCGGCGCAGATACGCAGTATTTT.

In this sample, this clonotype turned up many times. The chain employs TRBV10-3 and TRBJ2-7, with TRBD2 matching 10 bases. Per germline, CDR1 ENHRY and CDR2 SYGVKD. The CDR3 is 17 amino acids. V lost 0 bases to trimming and J lost 0 bases; unmatched junction nucleotides: 5. As DNA, the CDR3 is TGTGCCATCAGTGAGTCGCTAGCGGGGGACCACTCCTACGAGCAGTACTTC. As protein: CAISESLAGDHSYEQYF.

This clonotype was seen repeatedly, ten times or more. The chain employs TRBV4-3 and TRBJ2-2; TRBD2 matches at 7 bases. V lost 2 bases to trimming and J lost 3 bases; unmatched junction nucleotides: 3. Germline V gene lookup returns CDR1 LGHNA and CDR2 YSLEER. CDR3 length equals 15 residues. The CDR3 loop is CASSQRSGDTGELFF. CDR3 coding DNA: TGCGCCAGCAGCCAAAGAAGCGGGGACACCGGGGAGCTGTTTTTT.

This clonotype has ten or more counts. V gene TRBV6-5 combines with J gene TRBJ2-3; maybe TRBD1 (6 bases). The CDR3 extends over 16 amino acids. V lost 5 bases and J 1 base, leaving 16 bases between the germline ends. Germline loops: CDR1 MNHEY, CDR2 SVGAGI. CDR3 amino acids: CASSLNREWGTDTQYF. CDR3 bases: TGTGCCAGCAGTCTAAACAGGGAATGGGGCACAGATACGCAGTATTTT.

This clonotype has ten or more counts. This chain joins TRBV7-2 and TRBJ2-3; the D is unclear. The length of the CDR3 is 14 residues. Trimming left V 7 bases short and J 1 base short, with 12 bases between. The germline CDR1 and CDR2 sequences are SGHTA and FQGNSA. As DNA, the CDR3 is TGTGCCAGCAAATGGCATGAGGGCACAGATACGCAGTATTTT. Protein sequence: CASKWHEGTDTQYF.

This clonotype was found many times. V gene TRBV25-1 combines with J gene TRBJ1-2; D perhaps matches TRBD1 (5 bases). The CDR3 has 12 residues. Per germline, CDR1 MGHDK and CDR2 SYGVNS. Between the trimmed V and J ends, which lost 4 bases and 8 bases, there was a span of 11 bases. CDR3 region: CASSARDGGYTF. The CDR3 DNA is TGTGCCAGCAGTGCTCGGGACGGCGGCTACACCTTC.

This clonotype was seen many times. The chain combines TRBV4-3 with TRBJ1-5, with D maybe TRBD1 (5 bases). V was cut by 0 bases and J by 1 base, with 16 bases left in between. Germline V gives CDR1 LGHNA, CDR2 YSLEER. The length of the CDR3 is 18 residues. The CDR3 spells CASSQDYRRGGSNQPQHF. CDR3 in DNA: TGCGCCAGCAGCCAAGACTACAGGCGTGGGGGGAGCAATCAGCCCCAGCATTTT.

There are many counts of this clonotype. The J gene is TRBJ1-1, the V gene TRBV15; 8 nucleotides align to TRBD1. Losses at the gene ends were 5 bases for V and 2 bases for J; bases not matched to a gene: 7. CDR1 is LNHNV, CDR2 YYDKDF, per germline (reference sequence). The CDR3 consists of 15 residues. The CDR3 spells CATSPLTGVNTEAFF. The DNA of the CDR3 is TGTGCCACCAGCCCCCTGACAGGGGTCAACACTGAAGCTTTCTTT.

A word on this clonotype: This may stem from a read error, because a much larger clone lies one nucleotide away. The chain links TRBV5-1 to TRBJ2-3; D remains unclear. Per germline, CDR1 SGHRS and CDR2 YFSETQ. The CDR3 is 14 residues long. Trimming cost V 0 bases and J 1 base, with 6 bases left between them. The CDR3, as DNA: TGCGCCAGCAGCTTGGGAGATGGCACAGATACGCAGTATTTT. Translated: CASSLGDGTDTQYF.

The table lists this clonotype with many counts. This chain uses TRBV10-3 with TRBJ2-7, with TRBD2 matching 8 bases. Germline loops: CDR1 ENHRY, CDR2 SYGVKD. V lost 4 bases, J lost 4 bases, and 6 bases stayed unmatched. The CDR3 is 14 amino acids. The CDR3 here is CAISAPGGGYEQYF. The CDR3 DNA reads as TGTGCCATCAGTGCCCCGGGGGGGGGATACGAGCAGTACTTC.

The chain combines TRBV7-3 with TRBJ1-3; 8 bases are shared with TRBD1. CDR1 is SGHTA, CDR2 FQGTGA, per germline. CDR3 size: 16 residues. The trim removed 5 bases at V and 2 bases at J, leaving 8 bases unmatched. CDR3 sequence (DNA): TGTGCCAGCAGCCCCCCCCGGGACAGGACTGGAAACACCATATATTTT. It specifies CASSPPRDRTGNTIYF.

This clonotype was detected ten times or more. The V gene is TRBV20-1, the J gene TRBJ2-3; D might be TRBD2 (6 bases). The ends were cut back, 3 bases at V and 2 bases at J, with 9 bases in the middle. Germline CDR1 is DFQATT and CDR2 is SNEGSKA (reference sequence). This CDR3 contains 13 residues. The CDR3 protein is CSASRGTTDTQYF. The CDR3 DNA is TGCAGTGCTAGTCGGGGGACCACAGATACGCAGTATTTT.

This clonotype was picked up many times. The chain has TRBV5-1 and TRBJ2-1; 8 bases align to TRBD1. Germline-derived CDR1 and CDR2 are SGHRS and YFSETQ. This CDR3 contains 14 residues. V shed 3 bases and J 7 bases; nucleotides not matched to a gene: 6. For the CDR3, the DNA is TGCGCCAGCAGCTCGATGACAGGGGCGAATGAGCAGTTCTTC. Translation gives CASSSMTGANEQFF.

This clonotype was found many times. The V and J genes are TRBV21-1 and TRBJ2-1; the table's D call, TRBD1, was not checked against the DNA. TRBV21-1 is deemed a pseudogene. The CDR3 is made up of 14 amino acids. DNA of the CDR3: TGTGCCAGCAGCAAGGGGGAGTTGGACAATGAGCAGTTCTTC. It yields the protein CASSKGELDNEQFF.

This clonotype was detected many times. The rearrangement links TRBV5-1 to TRBJ2-1, with TRBD1 as a possible D gene (5 bases). The CDR3 is 14 residues long. Per the germline V gene, CDR1 is SGHRS and CDR2 is YFSETQ. V lost 3 bases, J lost 5 bases, and 12 bases lay in between. CDR3 bases: TGCGCCAGCAGCTATAGGGGCCCCAACAATGAGCAGTTCTTC. Its translation is CASSYRGPNNEQFF.

This clonotype has at least ten counts. V is TRBV10-3 and J is TRBJ2-3, with 8 bases aligning to TRBD1. The CDR3 runs 14 residues. The V and J ends lost 6 bases and 4 bases, in that order; junction bases with no gene match: 6. CDR1 and CDR2 from the germline V gene are ENHRY and SYGVKD. CDR3: CAIRSQGAADTQYF. The DNA for the CDR3 is TGTGCCATCAGATCCCAGGGGGCGGCAGATACGCAGTATTTT.

The sample holds many counts of this clonotype. The chain couples TRBV12-3 or TRBV12-4 to TRBJ2-1; possibly TRBD2 for D (6 bases). The CDR3 contains 14 residues. V was shortened by 3 bases and J by 0 bases, with 6 bases between the two germline ends. The CDR3 loop reads CASSFGSSYNEQFF. Here the CDR3 DNA reads TGTGCCAGCAGTTTCGGGAGCTCCTACAATGAGCAGTTCTTC.

This clonotype was counted ten times or more. The chain carries TRBV11-1 and TRBJ1-4; D might be TRBD1 (5 bases). From germline, CDR1 is SGHAT and CDR2 FQDESV (reference sequence). CDR3 size: 13 residues. Trimming removed 5 bases at V and 8 bases at J, with 12 bases between. This CDR3 is CASSVREREKLFF. The CDR3 coding sequence is TGTGCCAGCAGCGTCAGGGAGCGCGAAAAACTGTTTTTT. Based on the CDR3 plus reference TRBV11-1 and TRBJ1-4, the full variable domain is EAEVAQSPRYKITEKSQAVAFWCDPISGHATLYWYRQILGQGPELLVQFQDESVVDDSQLPKDRFSAERLKGVDSTLKIQPAELGDSAMYLCASSVREREKLFFGSGTQLSVL.

Many counts were recorded for this clonotype. The chain links TRBV7-2 to TRBJ2-4; D uncertain. Germline assignment: CDR1 SGHTA and CDR2 FQGNSA. The CDR3 sequence is 14 residues long. V lost 1 base, J lost 4 bases, and 8 bases lay in between. In DNA, the CDR3 is TGTGCCAGCAGCTTAGGGCAGAGGAAAAACATTCAGTACTTC. It is translated as CASSLGQRKNIQYF. The full variable domain, rest sourced from reference TRBV7-2 and TRBJ2-4, is GAGVSQSPSNKVTEKGKDVELRCDPISGHTALYWYRQSLGQGLEFLIYFQGNSAPDKSGLPSDRFSAERTGGSVSTLTIQRTQQEDSAVYLCASSLGQRKNIQYFGAGTRLSVL.

This clonotype was detected ten times or more. The rearrangement uses TRBV6-2 or TRBV6-3 and TRBJ1-1, with 7 positions matching TRBD1. The CDR3 runs 13 residues. The junction had 8 bases not matched to a gene; V was cut back by 8 bases and J by 5 bases. Germline V CDR1 and CDR2: MNHEY, SVGEGT. CDR3 region: CASDREEGTEAFF. CDR3 bases: TGTGCCAGCGACAGGGAGGAAGGGACTGAAGCTTTCTTT.

In its sample, this clonotype was seen a few times. The V call is TRBV5-1, the J call TRBJ1-4; D remains unclear. The germline V gene encodes CDR1 SGHRS and CDR2 YFSETQ. With 4 bases removed from V and 5 bases from J, the gap between germline ends came to 9 bases. The CDR3 is made up of 13 amino acids. CDR3 sequence (DNA): TGCGCCAGCAGCAAGGGTTCGAATGAAAAACTGTTTTTT. Protein: CASSKGSNEKLFF.

This clonotype was seen repeatedly, ten times or more. The chain joins TRBV27 to TRBJ2-5, with D uncertain. CDR1 and CDR2 from the germline V gene are MNHEY and SMNVEV (reference sequence). This CDR3 comprises 14 residues. The V and J ends lost 4 bases and 4 bases respectively, with 13 bases between them. CDR3 bases: TGTGCCAGCAGTTCCCCGGCGAGCCTAGAGACCCAGTACTTC. It is translated as CASSSPASLETQYF.

This clonotype has a count of ten or more. The V gene is TRBV20-1, the J gene TRBJ2-3; TRBD2 agrees at 9 bases. The V segment lost 2 bases and the J segment 0 bases; nucleotides outside the gene matches: 6. CDR3 length: 16 amino acids. Germline loops: CDR1 DFQATT, CDR2 SNEGSKA (reference sequence). The DNA of the CDR3 is TGCAGTGCTAGAACCCTGACTAGCGGAAGCACAGATACGCAGTATTTT. The encoded protein is CSARTLTSGSTDTQYF.

This clonotype was seen a few times. This rearrangement joins TRBV5-4 to TRBJ2-5; tentatively, D is TRBD2 (6 bases). The germline V and J ends were trimmed by 4 bases and 2 bases, with 21 bases remaining between them. Germline V gene sequence: CDR1 SGHNT, CDR2 YYREEE (reference sequence). The CDR3 sequence is 17 residues long. CDR3 bases: TGTGCCAGCAGCCCCCTAGGAGGCGGGGTCGCTCAAGAGACCCAGTACTTC. Translating gives CASSPLGGGVAQETQYF.

This clonotype was seen ten or more times. The chain carries TRBV20-1 and TRBJ2-1; TRBD2 matches 14 bases. V lost 2 bases and J lost 8; bases outside the gene matches: 8. CDR1 and CDR2 (germline): DFQATT, SNEGSKA (reference sequence). CDR3 size: 16 residues. The CDR3 DNA follows: TGCAGTGCTAGACCCGGACTAGCGGGGGGAATACATGAGCAGTTCTTC. It codes for CSARPGLAGGIHEQFF.